Below, 11 T cell receptor beta chains from the same sample are listed, as sequenced in a study of T cells expressing NK-cell markers. TCRdb reworked the 5' RACE reads into one entry per CDR3 protein, no DNA. The ten top clones account for roughly 1.4%, within a sample of under 600,000 distinct CDR3 sequences. The sequenced sample consisted of blood T cells: a sorted CD56 or NKG2C T cell subset, CD4+ or CD8+ T cells, or bulk PBMC T cells (not recorded which). These receptors all stem from a woman between 50 and 59 years old in good health.

The chain couples TRBV15 to TRBJ2-3. Germline V CDR1 and CDR2: LNHNV, YYDKDF (reference sequence). This CDR3 region has 14 residues. CDR3 sequence reads: CATSRDALTDTQYF.

The genes are TRBV12-3 or TRBV12-4 and TRBJ2-5; TCRdb calls TRBD2, which cannot be checked without DNA. The CDR3 spans 16 residues. The CDR3 loop reads CASSLGGLAGGETQYF.

The chain couples TRBV30 to TRBJ2-1. Germline CDR1 reads GTSNPN; CDR2 reads SVGIG (reference sequence). The CDR3 is 11 residues long. CDR3 sequence reads: CAWSETWGQFF. Full variable domain (rest looked up from reference TRBV30 and TRBJ2-1): SQTIHQWPATLVQPVGSPLSLECTVEGTSNPNLYWYRQAAGRGLQLLFYSVGIGQISSEVPQNLSASRPQDRQFILSSKKLLLSDSGFYLCAWSETWGQFFGPGTRLTVL.

This chain uses TRBV6-5 with TRBJ2-1; TCRdb gives TRBD1 as the D gene, but with no DNA this cannot be confirmed. The CDR3 consists of 13 residues. Germline CDR1 is MNHEY and CDR2 is SVGAGI. Here the CDR3 reads CASTADRVGEQFF.

The rearrangement uses TRBV7-8 and TRBJ1-2; the TCRdb D gene call, TRBD1, has no DNA to confirm it. The V gene's germline CDR1 is SGHVS and CDR2 FQNEAQ. The CDR3 sequence is 14 residues long. CDR3 in amino acids: CASSRPTGYGGYTF.

The chain uses TRBV4-1 and TRBJ2-5; TCRdb calls TRBD2, which cannot be checked without DNA. This CDR3 is 16 amino acids long. Germline V lookup: CDR1 MGHRA, CDR2 YSYEKL. The CDR3 region is CASSQYGAGVAETQYF.

The chain joins TRBV20-1 to TRBJ2-5; without DNA, the TCRdb call of TRBD2 cannot be checked. The germline V gene has CDR1 DFQATT and CDR2 SNEGSKA (reference sequence). The CDR3 loop spans 17 amino acids. The CDR3 sequence is CSARDLALAGRQETQYF.

The CDR3 loop reads CAAGEGALQETQYF. The chain combines TRBV7-9 with TRBJ2-5; there is no DNA to check the TCRdb D call of TRBD2. The CDR3 contains 14 residues. Germline CDR1 and CDR2: SEHNR and FQNEAQ (reference sequence).

The V and J genes are TRBV3-1 and TRBJ2-1; the TCRdb call, TRBD2, lacks DNA for checking. This CDR3 is built from 16 residues. Germline assignment: CDR1 LGHDT and CDR2 YNNKEL (reference sequence). This CDR3 is CASSQASSGRGNEQFF.

The chain links TRBV5-1 to TRBJ2-3; there is no DNA to check the TCRdb D call of TRBD1. CDR1 is SGHRS and CDR2 is YFSETQ in the germline V gene. This CDR3 comprises 15 residues. CDR3 amino acids: CASTSGTGYTDTQYF.

The CDR3 protein is CASISGKGYNEQFF. V usage is TRBV28 and J usage is TRBJ2-1; TCRdb selects TRBD1, and the lack of DNA leaves this call unchecked. The CDR3 consists of 14 residues. CDR1 MDHEN and CDR2 SYDVKM come from the germline V gene.